This is a list of T cell receptor beta chains from one sample in a study of vaccination and CD4 T cells after COVID-19. MiXCR, run by TCRdb on the PCR reads, gives a single entry per CDR3 protein. This sample yields 7,000 to 9,000 distinct CDR3 sequences, of which 55% to 65% are seen a single time; approximately 17% belongs to the top ten. What these receptors recognize is not known. Input material: CD4+ T cells from blood, cultured in vitro. Receptors were obtained from a human donor who had recovered from COVID-19. Each CDR3 is given with its conserved first and last residue. Each record gives: J gene, V gene, clone size, D gene, CDR3 DNA, CDR3 protein. The D gene is left open where the match is weak. Rows may omit the clone size; those that give it use once, few, many or a size class.

J gene: TRBJ2-3; V gene: TRBV10-3; clone size: .; D gene: .; CDR3 DNA: TGTGCCATCAGTGAGAAAGGTTCGGGAACAGATACGCAGTATTTT; CDR3 protein: CAISEKGSGTDTQYF
J gene: TRBJ2-3; V gene: TRBV5-1; clone size: .; D gene: .; CDR3 DNA: TGCGCCAGCATTGAGTCTAGCACAGATACGCAGTATTTT; CDR3 protein: CASIESSTDTQYF
J gene: TRBJ2-2; V gene: TRBV20-1; clone size: few; D gene: TRBD2; CDR3 DNA: TGCAGTGCTAGAGATCTCTCGACCGGGGGGGCCGACACCGGGGAGCTGTTTTTT; CDR3 protein: CSARDLSTGGADTGELFF
J gene: TRBJ1-1; V gene: TRBV20-1; clone size: .; D gene: TRBD1; CDR3 DNA: TGCAGTGCTAGACAGCAGGACAGGGCGGGCACTGAAGCTTTCTTT; CDR3 protein: CSARQQDRAGTEAFF
J gene: TRBJ2-1; V gene: TRBV11-2; clone size: few; D gene: .; CDR3 DNA: TGTGCCAGCAGCCCCCGGGCAGGGGCGGGTGAGCAGTTCTTC; CDR3 protein: CASSPRAGAGEQFF
J gene: TRBJ2-2; V gene: TRBV5-4; clone size: large; D gene: .; CDR3 DNA: TGTGCCAGCAGCACCCCGGGACCCGGGGAGCTGTTTTTT; CDR3 protein: CASSTPGPGELFF
J gene: TRBJ1-1; V gene: TRBV27; clone size: few; D gene: .; CDR3 DNA: TGTGCCAGCCGTCCGGGGGGAACCAACACTGAAGCTTTCTTT; CDR3 protein: CASRPGGTNTEAFF
J gene: TRBJ2-7; V gene: TRBV19; clone size: .; D gene: TRBD1; CDR3 DNA: TGTGCCAGTAGGAATGAAAAGGGACAGTTTTCCTACGAGCAGTACTTC; CDR3 protein: CASRNEKGQFSYEQYF
J gene: TRBJ2-6; V gene: TRBV19; clone size: .; D gene: .; CDR3 DNA: TGTGCCAGTAAGGCGGGTTCAGGGGCCAACGTCCTGACTTTC; CDR3 protein: CASKAGSGANVLTF
J gene: TRBJ2-1; V gene: TRBV6-1; clone size: once; D gene: .; CDR3 DNA: TGTGCCAGCAGTGATGGGGGAAGCTCCTACAATGAGCAGTTCTTC; CDR3 protein: CASSDGGSSYNEQFF
J gene: TRBJ2-7; V gene: TRBV7-3; clone size: few; D gene: TRBD1; CDR3 DNA: TGTGCCAGCAGCCCCTCGACAGGGACCCCCTACGAGCAGTACTTC; CDR3 protein: CASSPSTGTPYEQYF
J gene: TRBJ2-6; V gene: TRBV27; clone size: .; D gene: .; CDR3 DNA: TGTGCCAGCAGGGAGGGGTTTTACTCTGGGGCCAACGTCCTGACTTTC; CDR3 protein: CASREGFYSGANVLTF
J gene: TRBJ2-1; V gene: TRBV20-1; clone size: .; D gene: .; CDR3 DNA: TGCAGTGCCGGTAGGTGGGATGAGCAGTTCTTC; CDR3 protein: CSAGRWDEQFF
J gene: TRBJ2-7; V gene: TRBV7-2; clone size: .; D gene: TRBD2; CDR3 DNA: TGTGCCAGCAGCTTACAAGCGGGAGGGCCGGGCGAGCAGTACTTC; CDR3 protein: CASSLQAGGPGEQYF
J gene: TRBJ1-1; V gene: TRBV28; clone size: .; D gene: .; CDR3 DNA: TGTGCCAGCAGTTTCCTAACTCGGGAGAACACTGAAGCTTTCTTT; CDR3 protein: CASSFLTRENTEAFF
J gene: TRBJ2-7; V gene: TRBV5-1; clone size: .; D gene: .; CDR3 DNA: TGCGCCAGCAGCCCAACCGGGCTTAGCTCCTACGAGCAGTACTTC; CDR3 protein: CASSPTGLSSYEQYF
J gene: TRBJ2-7; V gene: TRBV6-1; clone size: .; D gene: TRBD2; CDR3 DNA: TGTGCCAGCAGACTAGCGGGGGGGGGCTACGAGCAGTACTTC; CDR3 protein: CASRLAGGGYEQYF
J gene: TRBJ1-1; V gene: TRBV28; clone size: .; D gene: .; CDR3 DNA: TGTGCCAGCAGGGGTGAATACACTGAAGCTTTCTTT; CDR3 protein: CASRGEYTEAFF
J gene: TRBJ2-7; V gene: TRBV4-3; clone size: .; D gene: TRBD2; CDR3 DNA: TGCGCCAGCAGATACGGACTAGCGGGAGTCACCGAGCAGTACTTC; CDR3 protein: CASRYGLAGVTEQYF
J gene: TRBJ2-1; V gene: TRBV20-1; clone size: .; D gene: .; CDR3 DNA: TGCAGTGCTAGAGATTCGGGGGAATGGGACAATGAGCAGTTCTTC; CDR3 protein: CSARDSGEWDNEQFF
J gene: TRBJ2-3; V gene: TRBV5-4; clone size: .; D gene: TRBD1; CDR3 DNA: TGTGCCAGCAGCCTGGGACAGGCGAGCACAGATACGCAGTATTTT; CDR3 protein: CASSLGQASTDTQYF
J gene: TRBJ1-2; V gene: TRBV19; clone size: .; D gene: .; CDR3 DNA: TGTGCCAGTAGTATAGTCCTAGTGCAAAACTATGGCTACACCTTC; CDR3 protein: CASSIVLVQNYGYTF
J gene: TRBJ2-3; V gene: TRBV2; clone size: once; D gene: .; CDR3 DNA: TGTGCCACCAGACTAGTTGGTACGCAGTATTTT; CDR3 protein: CATRLVGTQYF
J gene: TRBJ2-7; V gene: TRBV2; clone size: .; D gene: .; CDR3 DNA: TGTGCCAGCATGAGGACAGAGGTAGCCTACGAGCAGTACTTC; CDR3 protein: CASMRTEVAYEQYF
J gene: TRBJ2-7; V gene: TRBV6-2/TRBV6-3; clone size: .; D gene: TRBD1; CDR3 DNA: TGTGCCAGCAGCCCTAGACAGGGAATCTACGAGCAGTACTTC; CDR3 protein: CASSPRQGIYEQYF
J gene: TRBJ1-1; V gene: TRBV6-1; clone size: .; D gene: .; CDR3 DNA: TGTGCCAGCAGTACTGGGGGGAACACTGAAGCTTTCTTT; CDR3 protein: CASSTGGNTEAFF
J gene: TRBJ1-6; V gene: TRBV19; clone size: .; D gene: .; CDR3 DNA: TGTGCCAGTAGGAGAATTGGACAGTCCAATAATTCACCCCTCCACTTT; CDR3 protein: CASRRIGQSNNSPLHF
J gene: TRBJ1-4; V gene: TRBV2; clone size: .; D gene: .; CDR3 DNA: TGTGCCGGTTGTCGGGGGCTGGGTGAAAAACTGTTTTTT; CDR3 protein: CAGCRGLGEKLFF
J gene: TRBJ2-3; V gene: TRBV7-2; clone size: few; D gene: .; CDR3 DNA: TGTGCCAGCAGCCTAACTAAGCGGGCCCTCACAGATACGCAGTATTTT; CDR3 protein: CASSLTKRALTDTQYF
J gene: TRBJ2-7; V gene: TRBV15; clone size: .; D gene: TRBD2; CDR3 DNA: TGTGCCACCAGCAGAGCGGGGGGGGCCTACGAGCAGTACTTC; CDR3 protein: CATSRAGGAYEQYF
J gene: TRBJ1-2; V gene: TRBV11-2; clone size: .; D gene: .; CDR3 DNA: TGTGCCAGCAGCTTAGGAGGCAGGAATGATGGCTACACCTTC; CDR3 protein: CASSLGGRNDGYTF
J gene: TRBJ2-3; V gene: TRBV20-1; clone size: .; D gene: TRBD2; CDR3 DNA: TGCAGTGCTAGAGACAGACTAGCGGGGTTCACAGATACGCAGTATTTT; CDR3 protein: CSARDRLAGFTDTQYF
J gene: TRBJ2-1; V gene: TRBV7-9; clone size: .; D gene: .; CDR3 DNA: TGTGCCGTGGGGCAGCGGAACTACAATGAGCAGTTCTTC; CDR3 protein: CAVGQRNYNEQFF
J gene: TRBJ1-5; V gene: TRBV5-1; clone size: .; D gene: .; CDR3 DNA: TGCGCCAGCAGCCCCGACGGGGTGCGCAATCAGCCCCAGCATTTT; CDR3 protein: CASSPDGVRNQPQHF
J gene: TRBJ2-7; V gene: TRBV28; clone size: .; D gene: TRBD1; CDR3 DNA: TGTGCCAGCATCCTTCAGGGGGCGCACGGCGAGCAGTACTTC; CDR3 protein: CASILQGAHGEQYF
J gene: TRBJ2-3; V gene: TRBV11-2; clone size: .; D gene: TRBD2; CDR3 DNA: TGTGCCAGCAGCTTAGGAAGCGGGAGAGGGGCAGATACGCAGTATTTT; CDR3 protein: CASSLGSGRGADTQYF
J gene: TRBJ2-1; V gene: TRBV20-1; clone size: .; D gene: TRBD1; CDR3 DNA: TGCAGTGCTAGAGCTCCCCCGGGGCAGGGGGCTTACAATGAGCAGTTCTTC; CDR3 protein: CSARAPPGQGAYNEQFF
J gene: TRBJ1-2; V gene: TRBV28; clone size: .; D gene: .; CDR3 DNA: TGTGCCAGCAGGGAAGCCGAGGACGGGATTTATGGCTACACCTTC; CDR3 protein: CASREAEDGIYGYTF
J gene: TRBJ2-2; V gene: TRBV2; clone size: .; D gene: TRBD1; CDR3 DNA: TGTGCCAGCAGACGGGACAGGGGGACCGGGGAGCTGTTTTTT; CDR3 protein: CASRRDRGTGELFF
J gene: TRBJ1-6; V gene: TRBV28; clone size: .; D gene: .; CDR3 DNA: TGTGCCAGCAGTTTAGGGGCAGCACCCCTCCACTTT; CDR3 protein: CASSLGAAPLHF
J gene: TRBJ1-1; V gene: TRBV5-1; clone size: .; D gene: .; CDR3 DNA: TGCGCCAGCAGCTTGGTGGTTTCTACAGGGATAGGCGCTTTCTTT; CDR3 protein: CASSLVVSTGIGAFF
J gene: TRBJ2-1; V gene: TRBV7-9; clone size: .; D gene: .; CDR3 DNA: TGTGCCAGCAGCTTAGAGATGGGGATTTCGCAGTTCTTC; CDR3 protein: CASSLEMGISQFF
J gene: TRBJ2-7; V gene: TRBV6-2/TRBV6-3; clone size: .; D gene: TRBD1; CDR3 DNA: TGTGCCAGCAGGAACGACAGGGGATCAGAATCCTACGAGCAGTACTTC; CDR3 protein: CASRNDRGSESYEQYF
J gene: TRBJ1-1; V gene: TRBV23-1; clone size: .; D gene: TRBD1; CDR3 DNA: TGCGCCAGCAGTCAGTCGACAGGGCAGACAGCTTTCTTT; CDR3 protein: CASSQSTGQTAFF
J gene: TRBJ1-3; V gene: TRBV19; clone size: .; D gene: .; CDR3 DNA: TGTGCCAGTAGTCGGACGGATGGAAACACCATATATTTT; CDR3 protein: CASSRTDGNTIYF
J gene: TRBJ2-5; V gene: TRBV20-1; clone size: once; D gene: .; CDR3 DNA: TGCAGTGCCCAGGCGGCTAGGGGGGATCACGAGACCCAGTACTTC; CDR3 protein: CSAQAARGDHETQYF
J gene: TRBJ2-5; V gene: TRBV29-1; clone size: .; D gene: .; CDR3 DNA: TGCAGCGTTGGAGAAGCCACGGGGACCCAGTACTTC; CDR3 protein: CSVGEATGTQYF
J gene: TRBJ1-3; V gene: TRBV2; clone size: .; D gene: .; CDR3 DNA: TGTGCCAGCAGTGTCGGGGGTCTCTCTGGAAACACCATATATTTT; CDR3 protein: CASSVGGLSGNTIYF
J gene: TRBJ1-6; V gene: TRBV2; clone size: .; D gene: .; CDR3 DNA: TGTGCCACCCACCGAGAGAGTTCACCCCTCCACTTT; CDR3 protein: CATHRESSPLHF